This T cell receptor (beta chain) emerged from a study of T cells in Graves' hyperthyroidism and ophthalmopathy. Thyroid ultrasound, orbital computed tomography, clinical symptoms, and serum thyroxine and TRAb underpinned diagnoses. TCR beta CDR3 regions were amplified from RNA transcripts. When the TCR CDR3 underwent first-round RT-PCR, the HTBI primer set was used. TCRdb processed the multiplex PCR reads anew with MiXCR; each CDR3 protein has one entry. The table shows fewer than 250,000 distinct CDR3 sequences, with 17% occurring only once. V gave up 4 bases and J gave up 3 bases; unmatched junction bases: 8. The CDR3 is made up of 16 amino acids. In germline, CDR1 is SGHNT, CDR2 YENEEA. Ten or more counts support this clonotype. Its specificity is not known. Study findings and constraints: The authors' 13 V-J model separated ophthalmopathy from stable hyperthyroidism. Most expanded thyroid clonotypes above 0.001 recurred in blood. Ophthalmopathy was identified by the model a median approximately 6.4 months ahead of onset.

V gene TRBV11-3 combines with J gene TRBJ2-2; 7 bases map to TRBD2. This TCR was sampled from a man in his fifties with Graves' hyperthyroidism. The sequenced sample consisted of blood. CDR3 sequence reads: CASSSFAGADTGELFF. DNA for the CDR3: TGTGCCAGCAGCTCCTTTGCGGGAGCGGACACCGGGGAGCTGTTTTTT.